This T cell receptor (beta chain) was obtained from a study of CD8 T cells in Susac syndrome. This clonotype showed up just once. CDR1 and CDR2 (germline): MNHEY, SVGAGI. The germline V and J ends were trimmed by 2 bases and 0 bases, with 8 bases remaining between them. The CDR3 extends over 16 amino acids. RNA, at roughly 0.45 to 1 ug, was reverse transcribed with random hexamers. Amplification of TCR beta CDR3 by immunoSEQ multiplex PCR spanned 54 Vbeta and 13 Jbeta. TCRdb used MiXCR to reprocess the immunoSEQ multiplex PCR reads, holding one entry per CDR3 protein. Of around 130,000 distinct CDR3 sequences listed, around 91% are singletons.

The sample taken for sequencing was CD8+ T cells from PBMCs. This receptor was obtained from a human donor with multiple sclerosis. The chain combines TRBV6-5 with TRBJ1-6, with unresolved D. CDR3 sequence: CASSYDSSSYNSPLHF. The CDR3 nucleotides are TGTGCCAGCAGTTACGATAGCAGCTCCTATAATTCACCCCTCCACTTT.